This note documents a single T cell receptor beta chain sequence. Its antigen is as yet unknown. These data come from a study of cytomegalovirus exposure and HLA in healthy donors. Points from the study as a whole: By a later analysis, the bulk of CMV-associated TCR beta chains appeared HLA-restricted. The sole available immune exposure information was CMV serostatus. A few of the chains that were CMV-associated were confirmed in vitro to be specific for CMV antigens.

The primer mix had 60 Vbeta and 13 Jbeta primers. Assay: immunoSEQ multiplex PCR; the TCRdb copy retains only in-frame clones and omits some. The repertoire holds fewer than 200,000 clones, about 81% seen once, with 2% to 2.5% in the top ten. Donors were ostensibly healthy at sampling, although undocumented immune exposures were probable. Germline V gene sequence: CDR1 SGHAT, CDR2 FQNNGV. V lost 6 bases and J lost 0; bases outside the gene matches: 7. The CDR3 loop spans 17 amino acids. Sample: PBMCs. The sequence derives from a woman aged 25 to 39 in good health and CMV-seronegative. J is TRBJ2-3 and V is TRBV11-2; TRBD2 agrees at 12 bases. CDR3 in amino acids: CASRRTSGASSTDTQYF. CDR3 bases: TGTGCCAGCAGGAGGACTAGCGGGGCGTCTAGCACAGATACGCAGTATTTT.